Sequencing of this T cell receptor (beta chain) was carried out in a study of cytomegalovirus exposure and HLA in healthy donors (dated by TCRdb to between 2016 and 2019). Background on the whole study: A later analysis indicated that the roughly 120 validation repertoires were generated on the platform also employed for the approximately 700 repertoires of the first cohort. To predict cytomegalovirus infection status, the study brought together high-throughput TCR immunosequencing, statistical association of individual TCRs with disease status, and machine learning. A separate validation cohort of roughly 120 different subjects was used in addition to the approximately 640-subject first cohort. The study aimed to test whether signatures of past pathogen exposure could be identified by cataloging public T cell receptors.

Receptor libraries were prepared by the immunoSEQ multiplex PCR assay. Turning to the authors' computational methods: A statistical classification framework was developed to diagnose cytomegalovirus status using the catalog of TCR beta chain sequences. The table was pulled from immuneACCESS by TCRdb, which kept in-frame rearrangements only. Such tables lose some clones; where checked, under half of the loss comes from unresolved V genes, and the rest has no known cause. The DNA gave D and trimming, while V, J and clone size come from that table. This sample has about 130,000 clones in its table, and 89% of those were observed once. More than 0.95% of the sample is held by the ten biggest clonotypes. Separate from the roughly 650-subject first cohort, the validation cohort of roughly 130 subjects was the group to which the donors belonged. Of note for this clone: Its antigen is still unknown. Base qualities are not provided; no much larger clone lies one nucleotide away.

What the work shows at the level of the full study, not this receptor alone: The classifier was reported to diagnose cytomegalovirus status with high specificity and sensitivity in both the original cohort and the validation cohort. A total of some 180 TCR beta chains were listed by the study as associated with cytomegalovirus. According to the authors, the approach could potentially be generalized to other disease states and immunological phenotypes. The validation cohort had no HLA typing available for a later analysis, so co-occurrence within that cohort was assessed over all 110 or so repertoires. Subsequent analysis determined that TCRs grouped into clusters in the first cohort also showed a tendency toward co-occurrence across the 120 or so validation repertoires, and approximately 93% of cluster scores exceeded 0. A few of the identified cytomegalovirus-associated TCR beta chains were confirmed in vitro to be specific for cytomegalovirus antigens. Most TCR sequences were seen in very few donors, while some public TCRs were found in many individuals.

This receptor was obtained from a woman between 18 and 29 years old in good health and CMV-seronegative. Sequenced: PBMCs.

Here the CDR3 is given as CASRREGRGSPLHF. The DNA is TGTGCCAGCAGGCGGGAGGGACGAGGGTCACCCCTCCACTTT. The chain employs TRBV2 and TRBJ1-6; TRBD1 could be the D gene, as 5 bases match. The germline V gene yields SNHLY for CDR1 and FYNNEI for CDR2. Reading from cysteine to phenylalanine, the CDR3 counts 14 amino acids. CDR3 DNA only is kept here, 42 bases in frame from base 1. At the junction V is shortened by 6 bases and J by 10 bases, with 16 bases in between. Supplemented by the reference TRBV2 and TRBJ1-6 proteins around the CDR3, the complete variable domain is EPEVTQTPSHQVTQMGQEVILRCVPISNHLYFYWYRQILGQKVEFLVSFYNNEISEKSEIFDDQFSVERPDGSNFTLKIRSTKLEDSAMYFCASRREGRGSPLHFGNGTRLTVT.